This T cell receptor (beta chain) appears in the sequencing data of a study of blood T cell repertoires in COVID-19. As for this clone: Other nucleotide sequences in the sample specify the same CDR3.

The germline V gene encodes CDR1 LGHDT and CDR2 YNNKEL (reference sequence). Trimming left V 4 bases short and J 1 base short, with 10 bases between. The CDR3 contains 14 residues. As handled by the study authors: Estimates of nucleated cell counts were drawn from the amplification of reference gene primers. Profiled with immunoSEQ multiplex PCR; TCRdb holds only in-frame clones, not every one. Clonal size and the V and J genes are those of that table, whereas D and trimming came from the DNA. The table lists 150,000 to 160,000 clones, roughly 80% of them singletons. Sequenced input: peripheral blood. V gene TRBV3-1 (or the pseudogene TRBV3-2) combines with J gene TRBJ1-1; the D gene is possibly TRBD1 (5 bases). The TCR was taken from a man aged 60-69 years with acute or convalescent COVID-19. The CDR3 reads CASSRVQGNTEAFF. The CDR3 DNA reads TGTGCCAGCAGCCGGGTCCAGGGGAACACTGAAGCTTTCTTT.